This is a list of T cell receptor beta chains from one sample in a study of Ad26.COV2.S vaccination and SARS-CoV-2 variants. Using immunoSEQ multiplex PCR, the repertoire was profiled, and TCRdb retains in-frame clones only, with some absent. The sample yields some 240,000 clones, approximately 90% seen once. This sample comprised peripheral blood, obtained in a trial of Ad26.COV2.S vaccine versus placebo. These receptors all stem from a person aged 18-65 years who received the Ad26.COV2.S COVID-19 vaccine or a placebo. CDR3s leave out the opening cysteine and the closing phenylalanine or tryptophan.

>TRBJ2-7|TRBV7-9
ASSLGWGSAYEQY
>TRBJ2-1|TRBV7-2
ASSLEGVYYNEQF
>TRBJ1-5|TRBV7-9
ASSSGYDRVNQPQH
>TRBJ1-2|TRBV25-1
ASSESRVKYGYT
>TRBJ2-5|TRBV7-3
ASSPGGRNQETQY
>TRBJ2-7|TRBV11-2
ASSLGPTLYEQY
>TRBJ2-2|TRBV24-1
ATSDLTSGSFEELF
>TRBJ1-2|TRBV6-5
ASSYYWGTVYGYT
>TRBJ2-6|TRBV2
ASSEVRAGANVLT
>TRBJ2-7|TRBV18
ASSPTTVMREQY
>TRBJ2-1|TRBV9
ASSRDQTNEQF
>TRBJ1-3|TRBV9
ASSRNPRQGRGNTIY
>TRBJ1-2|TRBV10-3
AISPTGQGPYGYT
>TRBJ1-3|TRBV7-9
ASSTQSEEDGNTIY
>TRBJ2-1|TRBV15
ATSRAKTGQYNEQF
>TRBJ2-7|TRBV19
ASSTLGGSYEQY
>TRBJ1-1|TRBV27
ASSFQGLNTEAF
>TRBJ1-6|TRBV2
ASGAEGTMPLH
>TRBJ2-2|TRBV28
ATQNGPAFTGELF
>TRBJ2-3|TRBV3-1/TRBV3-2
ASSQSALAGGPNTQY
>TRBJ2-7|TRBV7-9
ASSLEGIWASYEQY
>TRBJ2-7|TRBV27
ASSSGTLYEQY
>TRBJ1-1|TRBV29-1
SVESQGARGF